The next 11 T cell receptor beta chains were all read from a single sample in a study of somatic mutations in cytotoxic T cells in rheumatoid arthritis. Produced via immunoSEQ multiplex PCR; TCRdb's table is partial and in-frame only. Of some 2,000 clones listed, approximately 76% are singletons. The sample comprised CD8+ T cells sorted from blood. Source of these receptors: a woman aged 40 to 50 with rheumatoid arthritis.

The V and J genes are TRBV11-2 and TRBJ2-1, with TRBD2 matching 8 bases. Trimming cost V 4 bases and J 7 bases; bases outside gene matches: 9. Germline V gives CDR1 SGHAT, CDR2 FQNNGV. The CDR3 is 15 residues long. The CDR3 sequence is CASSSEGLEGNEQFF. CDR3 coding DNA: TGTGCCAGCAGCTCAGAGGGACTAGAGGGGAATGAGCAGTTCTTC.

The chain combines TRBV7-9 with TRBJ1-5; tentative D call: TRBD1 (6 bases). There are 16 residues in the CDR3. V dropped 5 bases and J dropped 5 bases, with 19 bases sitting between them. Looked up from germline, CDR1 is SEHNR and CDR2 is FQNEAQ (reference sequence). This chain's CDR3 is CASSTNTGKGDQPQHF. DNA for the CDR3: TGTGCCAGCAGCACCAACACAGGGAAGGGCGATCAGCCCCAGCATTTT. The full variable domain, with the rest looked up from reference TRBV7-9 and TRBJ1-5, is DTGVSQNPRHKITKRGQNVTFRCDPISEHNRLYWYRQTLGQGPEFLTYFQNEAQLEKSRLLSDRFSAERPKGSFSTLEIQRTEQGDSAMYLCASSTNTGKGDQPQHFGDGTRLSIL.

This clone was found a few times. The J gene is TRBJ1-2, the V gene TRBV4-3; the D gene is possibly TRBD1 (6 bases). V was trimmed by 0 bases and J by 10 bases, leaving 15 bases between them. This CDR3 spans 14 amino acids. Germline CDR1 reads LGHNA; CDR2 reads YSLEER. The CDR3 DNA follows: TGCGCCAGCAGCCAAGACCGGCTGACAGGACTCTACACCTTC. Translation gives CASSQDRLTGLYTF.

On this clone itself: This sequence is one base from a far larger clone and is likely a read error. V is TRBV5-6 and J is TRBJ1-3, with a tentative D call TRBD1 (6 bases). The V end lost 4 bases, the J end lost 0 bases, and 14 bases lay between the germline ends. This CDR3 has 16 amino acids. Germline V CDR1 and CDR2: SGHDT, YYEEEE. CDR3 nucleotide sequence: TGTGCCAGCAGCGCGGACAGTCAGAGCTCTGGAAACACCATATATTTT. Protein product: CASSADSQSSGNTIYF.

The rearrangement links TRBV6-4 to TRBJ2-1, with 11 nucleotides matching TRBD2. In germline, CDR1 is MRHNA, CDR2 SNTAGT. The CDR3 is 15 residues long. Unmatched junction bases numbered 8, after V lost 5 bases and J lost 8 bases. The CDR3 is CASSSTSGSGYEQFF. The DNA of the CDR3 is TGTGCCAGCAGTTCCACTAGCGGGAGTGGGTATGAGCAGTTCTTC.

The CDR3 DNA reads as TGTGCCAGCAGCTTCGGGACAGGGGTAGGGGATGGCTACACCTTC. Translated: CASSFGTGVGDGYTF. V gene TRBV5-8 combines with J gene TRBJ1-2; 10 bases match TRBD1. Germline trimming cut 2 bases from V and 6 bases from J; bases unmatched to any gene: 7. CDR3 length: 15 residues. Germline CDR1 reads SGHTS; CDR2 reads YDEGEE.

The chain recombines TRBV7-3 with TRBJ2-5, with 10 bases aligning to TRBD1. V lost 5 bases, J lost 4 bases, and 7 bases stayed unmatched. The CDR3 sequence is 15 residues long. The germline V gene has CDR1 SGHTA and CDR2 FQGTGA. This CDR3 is CASSSRTGGPETQYF. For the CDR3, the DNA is TGTGCCAGCAGCAGCCGGACAGGGGGGCCAGAGACCCAGTACTTC.

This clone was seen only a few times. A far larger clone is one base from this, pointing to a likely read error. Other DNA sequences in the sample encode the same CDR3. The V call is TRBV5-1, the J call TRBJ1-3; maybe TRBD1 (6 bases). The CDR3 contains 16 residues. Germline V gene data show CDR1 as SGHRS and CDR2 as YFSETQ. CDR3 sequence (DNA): TGCGCCAGCAGCGCGGACAGTCAGAGCTCTGGTAACACCATATATTTT. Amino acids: CASSADSQSSGNTIYF.

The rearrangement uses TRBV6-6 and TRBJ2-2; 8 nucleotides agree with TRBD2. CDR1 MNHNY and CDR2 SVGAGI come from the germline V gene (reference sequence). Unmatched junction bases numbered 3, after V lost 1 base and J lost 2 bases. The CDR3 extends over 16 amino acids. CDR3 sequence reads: CASSYLAGINTGELFF. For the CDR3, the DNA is TGTGCCAGCAGTTACTTAGCGGGGATAAACACCGGGGAGCTGTTTTTT.

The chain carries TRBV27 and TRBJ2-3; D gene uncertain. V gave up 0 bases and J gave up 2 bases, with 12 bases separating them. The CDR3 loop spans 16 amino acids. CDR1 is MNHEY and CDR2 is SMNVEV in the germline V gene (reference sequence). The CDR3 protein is CASSLSGRRTTDTQYF. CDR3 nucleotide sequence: TGTGCCAGCAGTTTATCAGGCAGGCGTACCACAGATACGCAGTATTTT.

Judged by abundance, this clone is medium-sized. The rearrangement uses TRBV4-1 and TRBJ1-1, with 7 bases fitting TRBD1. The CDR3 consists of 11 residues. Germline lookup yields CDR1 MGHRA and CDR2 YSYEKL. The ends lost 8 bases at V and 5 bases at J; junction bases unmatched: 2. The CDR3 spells CASQQGTEAFF. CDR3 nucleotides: TGCGCCAGCCAACAGGGGACTGAAGCTTTCTTT.